This T cell receptor (beta chain) was documented in a study of blood T cell repertoires in COVID-19. Data came from immunoSEQ multiplex PCR; TCRdb stores just in-frame clones and leaves some out. The sample records around 400,000 clones, 80% to 90% being singletons. After removal of 3 bases from V and 4 bases from J, the junction contained 7 bases not matched to a gene. Germline CDR1 SGHRS, CDR2 YFSETQ. The CDR3 covers 15 residues. The receptor was derived from a man in his forties or fifties with acute or convalescent COVID-19. The chain employs TRBV5-1 and TRBJ1-2, with 9 bases aligning to TRBD1. Sequencing was performed on peripheral blood. CDR3 protein: CASSSPGQGTYGYTF. CDR3 bases: TGCGCCAGCAGCTCCCCGGGACAGGGTACCTATGGCTACACCTTC.